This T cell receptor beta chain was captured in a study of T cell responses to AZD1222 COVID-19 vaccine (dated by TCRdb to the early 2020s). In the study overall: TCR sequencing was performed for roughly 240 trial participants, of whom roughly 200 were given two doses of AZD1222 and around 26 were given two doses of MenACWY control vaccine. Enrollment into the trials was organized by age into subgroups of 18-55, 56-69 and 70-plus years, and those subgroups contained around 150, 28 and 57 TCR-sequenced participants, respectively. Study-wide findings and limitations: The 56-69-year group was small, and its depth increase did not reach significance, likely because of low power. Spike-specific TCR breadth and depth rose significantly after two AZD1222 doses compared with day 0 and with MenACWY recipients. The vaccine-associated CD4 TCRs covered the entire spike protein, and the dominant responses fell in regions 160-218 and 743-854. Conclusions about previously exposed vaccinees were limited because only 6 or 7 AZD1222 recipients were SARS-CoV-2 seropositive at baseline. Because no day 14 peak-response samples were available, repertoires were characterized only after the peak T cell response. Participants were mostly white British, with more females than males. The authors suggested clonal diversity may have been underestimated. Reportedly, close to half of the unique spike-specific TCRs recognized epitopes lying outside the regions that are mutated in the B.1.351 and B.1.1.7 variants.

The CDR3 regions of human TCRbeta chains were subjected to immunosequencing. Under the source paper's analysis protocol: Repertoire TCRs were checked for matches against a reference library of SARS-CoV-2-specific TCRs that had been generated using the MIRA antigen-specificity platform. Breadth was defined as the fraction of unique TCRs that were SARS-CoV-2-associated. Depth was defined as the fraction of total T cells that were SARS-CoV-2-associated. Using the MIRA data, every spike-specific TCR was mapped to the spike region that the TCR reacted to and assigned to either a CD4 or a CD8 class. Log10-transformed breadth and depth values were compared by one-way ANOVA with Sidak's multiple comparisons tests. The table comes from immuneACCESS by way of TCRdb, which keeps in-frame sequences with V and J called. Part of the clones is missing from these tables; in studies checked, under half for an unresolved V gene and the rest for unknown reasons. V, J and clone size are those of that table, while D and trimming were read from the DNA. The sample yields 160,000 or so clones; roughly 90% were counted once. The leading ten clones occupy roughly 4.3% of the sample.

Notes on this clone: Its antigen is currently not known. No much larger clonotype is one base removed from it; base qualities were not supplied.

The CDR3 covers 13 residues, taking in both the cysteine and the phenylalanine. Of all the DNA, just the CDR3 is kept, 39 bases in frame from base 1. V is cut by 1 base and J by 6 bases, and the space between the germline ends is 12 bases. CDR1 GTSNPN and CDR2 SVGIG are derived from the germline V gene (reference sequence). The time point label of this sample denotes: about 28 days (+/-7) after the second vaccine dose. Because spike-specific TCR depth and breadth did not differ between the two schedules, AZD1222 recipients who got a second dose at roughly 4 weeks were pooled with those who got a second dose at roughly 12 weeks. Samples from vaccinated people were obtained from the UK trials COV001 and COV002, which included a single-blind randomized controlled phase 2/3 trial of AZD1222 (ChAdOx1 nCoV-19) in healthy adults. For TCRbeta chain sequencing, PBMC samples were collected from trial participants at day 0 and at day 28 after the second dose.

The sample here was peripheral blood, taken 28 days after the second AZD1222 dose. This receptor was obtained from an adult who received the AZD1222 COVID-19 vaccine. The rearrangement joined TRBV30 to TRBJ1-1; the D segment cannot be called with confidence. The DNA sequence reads TGTGCCTGGAGTGAAGGGATTTTCGCTGAAGCTTTCTTT. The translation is CAWSEGIFAEAFF. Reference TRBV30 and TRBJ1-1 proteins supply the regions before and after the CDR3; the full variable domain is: SQTIHQWPATLVQPVGSPLSLECTVEGTSNPNLYWYRQAAGRGLQLLFYSVGIGQISSEVPQNLSASRPQDRQFILSSKKLLLSDSGFYLCAWSEGIFAEAFFGQGTRLTVV.